This T cell receptor beta chain is drawn from a study of CD8 T cells in ankylosing spondylitis. Study results and caveats: Blood from ankylosing spondylitis patients appeared to carry a characteristic roughly eight-variant TCR beta motif. Some motif variants had been reported before (in reactive arthritis synovial fluid and blood).

This clonotype was seen at least ten times. Its cognate antigen is unknown. The CDR3 is made up of 11 amino acids. The germline V and J ends were trimmed by 4 bases and 3 bases, with 7 bases remaining between them. Germline V lookup: CDR1 DFQATT, CDR2 SNEGSKA (reference sequence). TCRdb used MiXCR to reprocess the 5' RACE reads, holding one entry per CDR3 protein. Altogether 200,000 to 250,000 distinct CDR3 sequences are present, around 6.6% being singletons, with the ten largest covering more than 13%. This clonotype was obtained from a male donor with ankylosing spondylitis. The rearrangement joins TRBV20-1 to TRBJ2-7; a weak D match, TRBD1 (5 bases). Sequenced material: blood, either unsorted or a sorted T cell fraction (not recorded which). CDR3 DNA: TGCAGTGCTACCCAGGGCTACGAGCAGTACTTC. As protein: CSATQGYEQYF.